A single sample gave rise to the 20 T cell receptor beta chains below, sequenced in a study of T cells in Graves' hyperthyroidism and ophthalmopathy. RNA transcripts provided the source from which TCR beta CDR3 regions were amplified. The TCR CDR3 was amplified in a first-round RT-PCR using the HTBI primer set. In TCRdb, the multiplex PCR reads were re-called with MiXCR into one record per CDR3 protein. The table includes approximately 520,000 distinct CDR3 sequences, roughly a quarter detected once. Sequencing input: blood. Every receptor here comes from a woman aged 25 to 39 with Graves' ophthalmopathy.

This clonotype was recorded many times. The rearrangement links TRBV28 to TRBJ1-1; D possibly corresponds to TRBD1 (6 bases). The ends were cut back, 5 bases at V and 3 bases at J, with 19 bases in the middle. Germline V gene data show CDR1 as MDHEN and CDR2 as SYDVKM. The CDR3 has 16 residues. CDR3 nucleotides: TGTGCCAGCAGTCTTTGGGGGGGCGGGACGGACACTGAAGCTTTCTTT. Residues: CASSLWGGGTDTEAFF.

This clonotype was recorded many times. This chain joins TRBV20-1 and TRBJ1-3, with D uncertain. The CDR3 covers 15 residues. CDR1 is DFQATT, CDR2 SNEGSKA, per germline (reference sequence). V was shortened by 6 bases and J by 0 bases, with 15 bases between the two germline ends. The CDR3 sequence: CSALTWKDSGNTIYF. The DNA of the CDR3 is TGCAGTGCCTTGACATGGAAGGACTCTGGAAACACCATATATTTT.

This clonotype was observed at least ten times. The rearrangement links TRBV20-1 to TRBJ2-7; D unclear. The CDR3 is made up of 12 amino acids. CDR1 DFQATT and CDR2 SNEGSKA come from the germline V gene (reference sequence). Deletions cut 2 bases from V and 2 bases from J, with 7 bases between. In DNA, the CDR3 is TGCAGTGCTAGAATTCAGGCCTACGAGCAGTACTTC. Its protein product is CSARIQAYEQYF.

This clonotype showed up many times. The genes are TRBV29-1 and TRBJ1-2; maybe TRBD1 (6 bases). V lost 4 bases and J lost 8, with 14 bases in between. Germline-derived CDR1 and CDR2 are SQVTM and ANQGSEA. CDR3 length: 12 amino acids. CDR3 sequence reads: CSVVVGAVGYTF. CDR3 nucleotide sequence: TGCAGCGTTGTCGTGGGGGCGGTCGGCTACACCTTC.

The chain couples TRBV9 to TRBJ1-1; weak D call: TRBD1 (6 bases). CDR1 SGDLS and CDR2 YYNGEE come from the germline V gene. CDR3 length: 15 residues. V lost 3 bases and J 11 bases, leaving 23 bases between the germline ends. CDR3 coding DNA: TGTGCCAGCAGCGCCACCGACGGGACATCCCCCGAGGCTTTCTTT. It encodes CASSATDGTSPEAFF.

This clonotype was counted at least ten times. This chain uses TRBV4-2 with TRBJ1-1; D not resolved. CDR3 length equals 15 residues. Trimming stripped 0 bases from V and 4 bases from J, with 12 bases between. Germline V gene data show CDR1 as LGHNA and CDR2 as YNFKEQ. CDR3 residues: CASSQDYELITEAFF. CDR3 DNA: TGTGCCAGCAGCCAAGATTACGAGCTTATCACTGAAGCTTTCTTT.

The chain employs TRBV6-5 and TRBJ2-7; maybe TRBD1 (5 bases). This CDR3 spans 15 amino acids. Germline assignment: CDR1 MNHEY and CDR2 SVGAGI. V lost 0 bases and J 5 bases, leaving 14 bases between the germline ends. CDR3 sequence: CASSYSAQGGHEQYF. The CDR3 DNA is TGTGCCAGCAGTTACTCGGCCCAGGGCGGCCACGAGCAGTACTTC.

This clonotype was detected a few times. This chain links TRBV19 with TRBJ1-5; 8 bases are a match to TRBD1. CDR3 length: 14 amino acids. Germline CDR1 and CDR2: LNHDA and SQIVND (reference sequence). The V and J ends lost 3 bases and 6 bases, in that order; junction bases with no gene match: 4. In DNA form, the CDR3 reads TGTGCCAGTAGTATCTCCAGGGGGCCTCAGCCCCAGCATTTT. Protein sequence: CASSISRGPQPQHF.

This clonotype occurred many times. V and J are TRBV12-3 or TRBV12-4 and TRBJ1-2, with D unresolved. Trimming cost V 2 bases and J 4 bases, with 8 bases left between them. CDR3 length equals 13 residues. CDR3 nucleotide sequence: TGTGCCAGCAGTTTAACGGTGAGCTATGGCTACACCTTC. Translated, it gives CASSLTVSYGYTF.

This clonotype turned up a few times. A much larger clone is a single base away; this may be a read error. The final CDR3 position lacks the conserved phenylalanine or tryptophan, pointing to a likely read error. The chain couples TRBV6-5 to TRBJ2-2; 8 bases are shared with TRBD1. This CDR3 has 15 residues. Per the germline V gene, CDR1 is MNHEY and CDR2 is SVGAGI. With 2 bases clipped from V and 1 base from J, the junction kept 0 bases outside the gene matches. The CDR3 DNA follows: TGTGCCAGCAGTTACGGGACAGGGAACACCGGGGAGCTGTTTCTT. Its translation: CASSYGTGNTGELFL.

Ten or more counts support this clonotype. J is TRBJ2-2 and V is TRBV20-1, with D maybe TRBD1 (7 bases). This CDR3 is 13 amino acids long. Germline loops: CDR1 DFQATT, CDR2 SNEGSKA (reference sequence). CDR3 in amino acids: CTVQGGSTGELFF. CDR3 coding DNA: TGCACCGTTCAGGGGGGCAGCACCGGGGAGCTGTTTTTT.

This clonotype was seen ten or more times. The V call is TRBV10-3, the J call TRBJ2-5; no clear D gene. Trimming pared 8 bases from V and 0 bases from J, leaving 4 bases between. The CDR3 totals 11 residues. The germline CDR1 and CDR2 sequences are ENHRY and SYGVKD. DNA of the CDR3: TGTGCCATCGGGGACCAAGAGACCCAGTACTTC. Protein product: CAIGDQETQYF.

This clonotype was counted many times. This sequence joins TRBV20-1 and TRBJ1-2, with TRBD1 as a possible D gene (6 bases). Germline V CDR1 and CDR2: DFQATT, SNEGSKA (reference sequence). CDR3 length: 11 amino acids. The ends were cut back, 3 bases at V and 13 bases at J, with 15 bases in the middle. The CDR3 nucleotides are TGCAGTGCTAGGGGGGGCAGGGACCCCACCTTC. Its translation is CSARGGRDPTF.

At least ten counts were recorded for this clonotype. Given the absence of the conserved phenylalanine or tryptophan at the CDR3 end, a read error is likely. The chain is built from TRBV19 and TRBJ1-1, with D uncertain. Between the trimmed V and J ends, which lost 1 base and 5 bases, there was a span of 8 bases. Germline CDR1 is LNHDA and CDR2 is SQIVND (reference sequence). This CDR3 is built from 13 residues. This CDR3 is CASSIVGRTEAFS. The DNA for the CDR3 is TGTGCCAGTAGTATAGTAGGGAGGACTGAAGCTTTCTCT.

The chain couples TRBV20-1 to TRBJ1-6; D perhaps matches TRBD1 (5 bases). Per germline, CDR1 DFQATT and CDR2 SNEGSKA (reference sequence). This CDR3 comprises 14 residues. Trimming took off 4 bases at V and 6 bases at J, with 13 bases between the two ends. The CDR3 here is CSAIPGGVNSPLHF. In DNA form, the CDR3 reads TGCAGTGCTATTCCGGGAGGGGTTAATTCACCCCTCCACTTT.

The table lists this clonotype with many counts. This rearrangement joins TRBV4-2 to TRBJ2-2; D may be TRBD1 (6 bases). Germline CDR1 reads LGHNA; CDR2 reads YNFKEQ. This CDR3 has 15 amino acids. With 4 bases removed from V and 4 bases from J, the gap between germline ends came to 13 bases. CDR3 coding DNA: TGTGCCAGCAGCCGAAAGGGACATCGCACCGGGGAGCTGTTTTTT. Its translation: CASSRKGHRTGELFF.

This clonotype was counted only a few times. The chain carries TRBV11-2 and TRBJ2-7, with unresolved D. Per germline, CDR1 SGHAT and CDR2 FQNNGV. This CDR3 has 15 residues. V was shortened by 2 bases and J by 2 bases, with 13 bases between the two germline ends. CDR3 in amino acids: CASSLSTRRTYEQYF. As DNA, the CDR3 is TGTGCCAGCAGCTTAAGCACAAGACGGACCTACGAGCAGTACTTC.

This clonotype was seen a handful of times. The chain links TRBV28 to TRBJ1-3; D is perhaps TRBD1 (5 bases). The germline V gene has CDR1 MDHEN and CDR2 SYDVKM. The V and J ends lost 8 bases and 4 bases respectively, with 15 bases between them. CDR3 length: 14 amino acids. CDR3 coding DNA: TGTGCCAGCGGGGAGAGGGGCGCGGGAAACACCATATATTTT. The encoded protein is CASGERGAGNTIYF.

Ten or more counts support this clonotype. In DNA, the CDR3 is TGTGCCAGCGGGGCCGACCGGGACAGGGGGCGCATGGAAAGAACCGGGGAGCTGTTTTTT. Translating gives CASGADRDRGRMERTGELFF. The chain has TRBV25-1 and TRBJ2-2, with 12 bases fitting TRBD1. The CDR3 contains 20 residues. CDR1 MGHDK and CDR2 SYGVNS come from the germline V gene. The V and J ends lost 8 bases and 5 bases, in that order; junction bases with no gene match: 21.

This clonotype was observed at least ten times. One junction end disagrees with the germline gene, perhaps due to a read error. V is TRBV15 and J is TRBJ2-5; TRBD2 aligns across 8 bases. Germline V gene data show CDR1 as LNHNV and CDR2 as YYDKDF (reference sequence). The CDR3 totals 17 residues. The CDR3 coding sequence is TGTGCCACCAGCAGAGATGCGGAGGGGTCCGGGGGGGAGACCAAGTACTTC. Translating gives CATSRDAEGSGGETKYF.